The T cell receptor beta chain described here comes from a study of Ad26.COV2.S vaccination and SARS-CoV-2 variants. General study findings and limits: In TCR breadth and depth analyses, total T cell responses may have been underestimated.

The J segment lost 0 bases and the V segment lost 4 bases, leaving 2 bases of the junction unmatched. Germline CDR1 is MDHEN and CDR2 is SYDVKM. The CDR3 is 14 amino acids. A note on this clone: The antigen is unknown.

Using immunoSEQ multiplex PCR, the repertoire was profiled, and TCRdb retains in-frame clones only, with some absent. The sample contains hundreds of thousands of clones, around 92% of which appear only once. V usage is TRBV28 and J usage is TRBJ1-2, with 7 bases aligning to TRBD1. Specimen: peripheral blood, collected after recovery from COVID-19. The TCR was taken from a human donor who had recovered from COVID-19. This chain's CDR3 is CASSSGQTNYGYTF. For the CDR3, the DNA is TGTGCCAGCAGTTCGGGACAGACTAACTATGGCTACACCTTC.